This entry lists 14 T cell receptor beta chains sequenced from one sample in a study of blood T cell repertoires in COVID-19. Here immunoSEQ multiplex PCR was the method, and the copy in TCRdb shows in-frame clones only, minus some. The sample lists under 450,000 clones; over 75% were seen once. Sequenced material: PBMCs or T cells enriched from blood (not recorded which). Receptors originate from a woman in her 30s who had recovered from COVID-19.

This chain joins TRBV3-1 (or the pseudogene TRBV3-2) and TRBJ1-4, with D possibly TRBD1 on 6 matching bases. The V end lost 2 bases, the J end lost 4 bases, and 14 bases lay between the germline ends. This CDR3 has 16 residues. Looked up from germline, CDR1 is LGHDT and CDR2 is YNNKEL (reference sequence). The DNA of the CDR3 is TGTGCCAGCAGCCAACTCCCAGGGGCGAGTAATGAAAAACTGTTTTTT. Protein product: CASSQLPGASNEKLFF.

This clone was counted only a few times. This rearrangement joins TRBV5-1 to TRBJ1-5, with D hard to call. The V end was cut by 4 bases, the J end by 0 bases, with 11 bases between. Germline CDR1 and CDR2: SGHRS and YFSETQ. The CDR3 length is 15 residues. CDR3 region: CASSNGVGSNQPQHF. Written as DNA, the CDR3 is TGCGCCAGCAGCAACGGGGTGGGTAGCAATCAGCCCCAGCATTTT.

This sequence joins TRBV6-5 and TRBJ1-2, with D tentatively TRBD1 (5 bases). Germline V lookup: CDR1 MNHEY, CDR2 SVGAGI. The V gene lost 0 bases and the J gene lost 4 bases, with 9 bases spanning the gap. The CDR3 runs to 14 residues. The CDR3 protein is CASSYSGRVYGYTF. For the CDR3, the DNA is TGTGCCAGCAGTTACTCGGGCAGGGTCTATGGCTACACCTTC.

This sequence joins TRBV5-1 and TRBJ2-7, with 10 bases lining up with TRBD2. CDR3 length equals 15 residues. The trim removed 0 bases at V and 6 bases at J, leaving 6 bases unmatched. Germline V CDR1 and CDR2: SGHRS, YFSETQ. DNA for the CDR3: TGCGCCAGCAGCTTGGGTAGCGGGAGGCTTGCCGAGCAGTACTTC. The encoded protein is CASSLGSGRLAEQYF.

This chain connects TRBV5-1 to TRBJ1-2; 9 positions agree with TRBD1. The CDR3 is 15 residues long. V shed 4 bases, J shed 0 bases, and the junction held 4 bases outside the gene matches. Per the germline V gene, CDR1 is SGHRS and CDR2 is YFSETQ. This CDR3 reads CASSGGQGANYGYTF. The CDR3 nucleotides read TGCGCCAGCAGCGGGGGACAGGGAGCTAACTATGGCTACACCTTC.

The chain uses TRBV7-8 and TRBJ1-2; D is ambiguous. The V end lost 1 base, the J end lost 4 bases, and 7 bases lay between the germline ends. The CDR3 runs 13 residues. Germline V CDR1 and CDR2: SGHVS, FQNEAQ. This CDR3 is CASSLVEVYGYTF. CDR3 bases: TGTGCCAGCAGCTTAGTAGAGGTCTATGGCTACACCTTC.

This chain links TRBV9 with TRBJ1-3, with 10 bases matching TRBD1. Per the germline V gene, CDR1 is SGDLS and CDR2 is YYNGEE. V trimming: 3 bases; J trimming: 4 bases; junction bases outside the gene matches: 4. This CDR3 has 15 residues. CDR3 nucleotide sequence: TGTGCCAGCAGCGCCGACAGGGGGCAAGGAAACACCATATATTTT. It specifies CASSADRGQGNTIYF. Full variable domain (remainder filled in from reference TRBV9 and TRBJ1-3): DSGVTQTPKHLITATGQRVTLRCSPRSGDLSVYWYQQSLDQGLQFLIQYYNGEERAKGNILERFSAQQFPDLHSELNLSSLELGDSALYFCASSADRGQGNTIYFGEGSWLTVV.

J is TRBJ2-2 and V is TRBV10-3, with TRBD1 as a possible D gene (5 bases). This CDR3 comprises 11 residues. Germline V gene sequence: CDR1 ENHRY, CDR2 SYGVKD. Trimming took 7 bases from V and 7 from J, leaving 7 bases between them. CDR3 coding DNA: TGTGCCATCAAGGGGAACGGGGAGCTGTTTTTT. This encodes CAIKGNGELFF.

The chain is built from TRBV7-9 and TRBJ1-2; the match to TRBD1 covers 7 bases. The J segment lost 3 bases and the V segment lost 5 bases, leaving 12 bases of the junction unmatched. The CDR3 extends over 16 amino acids. Germline V lookup: CDR1 SEHNR, CDR2 FQNEAQ (reference sequence). The CDR3 loop is CASSASGTDPHYGYTF. The DNA for the CDR3 is TGTGCCAGCAGCGCCTCCGGGACAGACCCGCACTATGGCTACACCTTC.

This chain connects TRBV6-6 to TRBJ1-3, with a tentative D call TRBD1 (5 bases). The germline gives CDR1 MNHNY, CDR2 SVGAGI (reference sequence). This CDR3 is 14 amino acids long. Between the trimmed V and J ends, which lost 6 bases and 0 bases, there was a span of 9 bases. In DNA form, the CDR3 reads TGTGCCAGCAGATCAACAGGCTCTGGAAACACCATATATTTT. It codes for CASRSTGSGNTIYF.

The chain employs TRBV6-5 and TRBJ1-2; tentative D call: TRBD1 (6 bases). V dropped 6 bases and J dropped 3 bases, with 17 bases sitting between them. The CDR3 length is 15 residues. CDR1 and CDR2 from the germline V gene are MNHEY and SVGAGI. The CDR3 DNA sequence: TGTGCCAGCAGCATATTCCGGGACACTTACTATGGCTACACCTTC. Amino acids: CASSIFRDTYYGYTF.

The V call is TRBV6-5, the J call TRBJ2-7, with 7 bases matching TRBD1. The V gene end was trimmed by 2 bases and the J gene end by 3 bases; junction bases not matched to a gene: 4. The CDR3 is 14 amino acids. Germline lookup yields CDR1 MNHEY and CDR2 SVGAGI. This CDR3 is CASSYTDRLYEQYF. CDR3 DNA sequence: TGTGCCAGCAGTTACACGGACAGGCTCTACGAGCAGTACTTC.

This chain connects TRBV19 to TRBJ2-1; TRBD1 might be the D (5 bases). This CDR3 spans 15 amino acids. Trimming took off 2 bases at V and 0 bases at J, with 8 bases between the two ends. Per the germline V gene, CDR1 is LNHDA and CDR2 is SQIVND (reference sequence). The CDR3 coding sequence is TGTGCCAGTAGTATACCCAGGGCCTCCTACAATGAGCAGTTCTTC. Its protein is CASSIPRASYNEQFF.

V usage is TRBV9 and J usage is TRBJ2-1; tentatively, D is TRBD1 (6 bases). V was shortened by 4 bases and J by 0 bases, with 23 bases between the two germline ends. CDR3 length: 19 amino acids. Germline assignment: CDR1 SGDLS and CDR2 YYNGEE. This chain's CDR3 is CASSPRGWGHLNSYNEQFF. The CDR3 DNA reads as TGTGCCAGCAGCCCCCGAGGGTGGGGACACCTTAACTCCTACAATGAGCAGTTCTTC. Full variable domain (remainder filled in from reference TRBV9 and TRBJ2-1): DSGVTQTPKHLITATGQRVTLRCSPRSGDLSVYWYQQSLDQGLQFLIQYYNGEERAKGNILERFSAQQFPDLHSELNLSSLELGDSALYFCASSPRGWGHLNSYNEQFFGPGTRLTVL.